The 24 T cell receptor beta chains below come from one sample, sequenced in a study of CD8 T cells in ankylosing spondylitis. The study, taken as a whole, reports: A motif of fewer than ten highly homologous TCR beta variants was seen as apparently characteristic of ankylosing spondylitis blood.

One entry per CDR3 protein, called by TCRdb with MiXCR from the 5' RACE reads. The sample lists some 85,000 distinct CDR3 sequences, approximately 9.6% occurring once. Which antigens these TCRs recognize remains unknown. The material sequenced was blood, either unsorted or a sorted T cell fraction (not recorded which). The receptor set was obtained from a male donor with ankylosing spondylitis.

This clonotype was counted at least ten times. The chain recombines TRBV12-3 or TRBV12-4 with TRBJ2-1, with a tentative D call TRBD1 (6 bases). The CDR3 is made up of 16 amino acids. V was clipped by 1 base and J by 2 bases, with 12 bases between them. The CDR3 nucleotides are TGTGCCAGCAGTTTAGATTCAGGGGTCGCCTACAATGAGCAGTTCTTC. Protein sequence: CASSLDSGVAYNEQFF.

The sample holds many counts of this clonotype. V is TRBV20-1 and J is TRBJ2-7; the D gene is possibly TRBD1 (7 bases). The CDR3 sequence is 14 residues long. Germline loops: CDR1 DFQATT, CDR2 SNEGSKA (reference sequence). V lost 2 bases to trimming and J lost 4 bases, with 15 bases between them. CDR3 DNA sequence: TGCAGTGCTAGATCCCAGACAGGGAGGTACGAGCAGTACTTC. This sequence encodes CSARSQTGRYEQYF.

This clonotype showed up just a few times. The chain joins TRBV20-1 to TRBJ2-7; D is uncertain. Looked up from germline, CDR1 is DFQATT and CDR2 is SNEGSKA (reference sequence). V was pared by 1 base and J by 2 bases, with 9 bases between. The CDR3 contains 13 residues. CDR3 coding DNA: TGCAGTGCTAGAGTCCCCGCAACCTACGAGCAGTACTTC. Protein product: CSARVPATYEQYF.

The chain recombines TRBV28 with TRBJ2-7; no definite D call. Germline V CDR1 and CDR2: MDHEN, SYDVKM. Trimming removed 5 bases at V and 5 bases at J, with 13 bases between. The CDR3 is 13 amino acids. In DNA, the CDR3 is TGTGCCAGCAGTCCTCCTGGACGGGACGAGCAGTACTTC. Protein: CASSPPGRDEQYF.

V is TRBV7-9 and J is TRBJ2-1, with 14 positions matching TRBD2. CDR1 is SEHNR, CDR2 FQNEAQ, per germline (reference sequence). The J segment lost 7 bases and the V segment lost 5 bases, leaving 7 bases of the junction unmatched. The CDR3 totals 16 residues. CDR3 amino acids: CASSLGLAGGVNEQFF. As DNA, the CDR3 is TGTGCCAGCAGCCTTGGACTAGCGGGAGGAGTGAATGAGCAGTTCTTC.

This clonotype occurred a few times. This chain links TRBV2 with TRBJ2-1, with 13 bases fitting TRBD2. The CDR3 loop spans 19 amino acids. J lost 4 bases, V lost 5 bases, and 14 bases had no gene match. Germline V gene sequence: CDR1 SNHLY, CDR2 FYNNEI. In DNA form, the CDR3 reads TGTGCCAGCAGTCAAGGGGGACTAGCGGGGCTTATATTTTACAATGAGCAGTTCTTC. Its translation is CASSQGGLAGLIFYNEQFF.

In its sample, this clonotype was seen many times. The chain uses TRBV7-9 and TRBJ2-7; 9 nucleotides align to TRBD2. CDR1 is SEHNR and CDR2 is FQNEAQ in the germline V gene (reference sequence). The CDR3 runs to 15 residues. The trim removed 5 bases at V and 3 bases at J, leaving 8 bases unmatched. The CDR3 reads CASSTSSGTRYEQYF. DNA for the CDR3: TGTGCCAGCAGCACCTCTAGCGGGACCCGCTACGAGCAGTACTTC.

The V gene is TRBV11-2, the J gene TRBJ2-7; D unclear. Per germline, CDR1 SGHAT and CDR2 FQNNGV. This CDR3 is 10 amino acids long. The V end lost 1 base, the J end lost 11 bases, and 6 bases lay between the germline ends. CDR3 sequence reads: CASSLAPEYV. The DNA for the CDR3 is TGTGCCAGCAGCTTAGCCCCAGAGTACGTC.

This clonotype is categorized as large. In DNA form, the CDR3 reads TGTGCCAGCAGGCCAATTGACAGGGGCACCTACGAGCAGTACTTC. This gives the protein CASRPIDRGTYEQYF. The chain combines TRBV11-2 with TRBJ2-7, with TRBD1 matching 8 bases. Germline loops: CDR1 SGHAT, CDR2 FQNNGV. Unmatched junction bases numbered 9, after V lost 6 bases and J lost 2 bases. The CDR3 consists of 15 residues.

This clonotype was seen ten or more times. The chain combines TRBV5-5 with TRBJ2-1, with a possible D match to TRBD2 (6 bases). V gave up 0 bases and J gave up 6 bases, with 13 bases separating them. Germline V gene sequence: CDR1 SGHKS, CDR2 YYEKEE (reference sequence). CDR3 length: 15 amino acids. The CDR3 here is CASSLVQLAGNEQFF. DNA for the CDR3: TGTGCCAGCAGCTTGGTACAACTAGCAGGCAATGAGCAGTTCTTC.

This chain uses TRBV2 with TRBJ1-2, with 10 bases that match TRBD1. The CDR3 runs 14 residues. Trimming removed 6 bases from V and 3 bases from J; junction bases left unmatched: 4. From germline, CDR1 is SNHLY and CDR2 FYNNEI. The CDR3 here is CASRGTGVYYGYTF. The CDR3, as DNA: TGTGCCAGCAGGGGGACAGGGGTGTACTATGGCTACACCTTC.

V gene TRBV19 combines with J gene TRBJ1-1; D is ambiguous. The V gene's germline CDR1 is LNHDA and CDR2 SQIVND (reference sequence). This CDR3 spans 14 amino acids. Trimming pared 0 bases from V and 0 bases from J, leaving 5 bases between. The chain's CDR3 is CASSIDTVNTEAFF. CDR3 nucleotide sequence: TGTGCCAGTAGTATAGATACAGTGAACACTGAAGCTTTCTTT.

Ten or more counts support this clonotype. V usage is TRBV5-1 and J usage is TRBJ2-7; 7 bases are shared with TRBD1. This CDR3 comprises 17 residues. Germline-derived CDR1 and CDR2 are SGHRS and YFSETQ. Trimming cost V 2 bases and J 4 bases; bases outside gene matches: 15. This chain's CDR3 is CASSFHPLDRVRYEQYF. CDR3 DNA sequence: TGCGCCAGCAGCTTTCACCCTCTTGACAGGGTCAGGTACGAGCAGTACTTC.

V gene TRBV10-2 combines with J gene TRBJ2-1; D perhaps matches TRBD1 (5 bases). The CDR3 covers 14 residues. CDR1 and CDR2 (germline): WSHSY, SAAADI. V lost 6 bases, J lost 4 bases, and 13 bases lay in between. CDR3 sequence: CASRGDIAYNEQFF. The DNA for the CDR3 is TGCGCCAGCAGAGGGGATATCGCTTACAATGAGCAGTTCTTC.

This clonotype was observed at least ten times. The chain links TRBV4-1 to TRBJ2-3, with 10 bases matching TRBD2. Trimming removed 4 bases from V and 4 bases from J; junction bases left unmatched: 5. CDR3 length equals 15 residues. Per the germline V gene, CDR1 is MGHRA and CDR2 is YSYEKL. In DNA form, the CDR3 reads TGCGCCAGCAGCCTTCTAGCGGGAGTGGCAGATACGCAGTATTTT. Protein product: CASSLLAGVADTQYF.

CDR3 protein: CSARLRGNTEAFF. The CDR3 DNA reads TGCAGTGCTAGACTACGGGGAAACACTGAAGCTTTCTTT. This chain joins TRBV20-1 and TRBJ1-1; no definite D call. With 2 bases removed from V and 2 bases from J, the gap between germline ends came to 9 bases. This CDR3 region has 13 residues. Germline loops: CDR1 DFQATT, CDR2 SNEGSKA (reference sequence).

This clonotype was detected many times. V is TRBV7-9 and J is TRBJ1-1; D unresolved. The germline V gene has CDR1 SEHNR and CDR2 FQNEAQ (reference sequence). V was clipped by 1 base and J by 7 bases, with 7 bases between them. The CDR3 consists of 12 residues. The CDR3 is CASSLDLHEAFF. The DNA of the CDR3 is TGTGCCAGCAGCTTAGACCTTCATGAAGCTTTCTTT.

The chain couples TRBV27 to TRBJ2-1; 7 nucleotides match TRBD1. Germline V gives CDR1 MNHEY, CDR2 SMNVEV (reference sequence). V shed 5 bases and J 6 bases; nucleotides not matched to a gene: 4. The CDR3 extends over 13 amino acids. CDR3 DNA: TGTGCCAGCAGTATAGACAGGGTCAATGAGCAGTTCTTC. Its protein product is CASSIDRVNEQFF.

This clonotype was detected many times. The chain is built from TRBV10-3 and TRBJ1-5; 8 nucleotides align to TRBD1. Germline-derived CDR1 and CDR2 are ENHRY and SYGVKD. With V trimmed by 3 bases and J by 3 bases, 4 bases remained unmatched. This CDR3 spans 15 amino acids. The CDR3: CAISDPDRDNQPQHF. DNA for the CDR3: TGTGCCATCAGTGACCCGGACAGGGACAATCAGCCCCAGCATTTT.

V and J are TRBV20-1 and TRBJ2-3, with 7 positions matching TRBD1. The V gene's germline CDR1 is DFQATT and CDR2 SNEGSKA (reference sequence). V trimming: 0 bases; J trimming: 1 base; junction bases outside the gene matches: 4. The CDR3 consists of 15 residues. This CDR3 is CSARDYRGRTDTQYF. CDR3 DNA: TGCAGTGCTAGAGACTACAGGGGACGCACAGATACGCAGTATTTT.

This clonotype was counted ten times or more. The chain carries TRBV7-9 and TRBJ2-1; D not resolved. Germline V gene lookup returns CDR1 SEHNR and CDR2 FQNEAQ (reference sequence). V was cut by 7 bases and J by 5 bases, with 12 bases left in between. The length of the CDR3 is 13 residues. The CDR3 nucleotides read TGTGCCAGCATGCCCCCAACTCACAATGAGCAGTTCTTC. Protein sequence: CASMPPTHNEQFF.

A few counts support this clonotype. This chain joins TRBV6-5 and TRBJ1-2; 7 nucleotides match TRBD1. This CDR3 contains 18 residues. Germline loops: CDR1 MNHEY, CDR2 SVGAGI. The ends lost 2 bases at V and 4 bases at J; junction bases unmatched: 16. In DNA, the CDR3 is TGTGCCAGCAGTTACAGCGTGGGACAGCGCCTCTCCATCTATGGCTACACCTTC. It encodes CASSYSVGQRLSIYGYTF.

Many counts were recorded for this clonotype. This rearrangement joins TRBV6-1 to TRBJ2-1, with D perhaps TRBD1 (6 bases). This CDR3 has 15 amino acids. The V end was cut by 2 bases, the J end by 1 base, with 9 bases between. The germline V gene encodes CDR1 MNHNS and CDR2 SASEGT. The CDR3 loop reads CASSERDTSYNEQFF. For the CDR3, the DNA is TGTGCCAGCAGTGAACGGGACACATCCTACAATGAGCAGTTCTTC.

The chain has TRBV12-3 or TRBV12-4 and TRBJ2-7; 7 positions match TRBD1. The CDR3 is 12 amino acids. V shed 6 bases and J 10 bases; nucleotides not matched to a gene: 9. CDR3 residues: CASSSDRVLQYV. CDR3 sequence (DNA): TGTGCCAGCAGCTCTGACAGGGTCCTACAGTACGTC.